Presented here are 16 T cell receptor beta chains from one specimen sequenced in a study of pediatric ulcerative colitis. This table comes from immunoSEQ multiplex PCR, and its TCRdb copy is limited to in-frame clones, with some not included. The sample carries about 64,000 clones, 77% recorded once. Source material: blood. The receptors originated from a boy between 10 and 17 years old with moderate ulcerative colitis.

CDR3 amino acids: CASSLTVGGELFF. The CDR3 DNA is TGTGCCAGCAGCTTAACTGTTGGCGGGGAGCTGTTTTTT. The V gene is TRBV7-7, the J gene TRBJ2-2; D not resolved. CDR3 size: 13 residues. V lost 2 bases, J lost 7 bases, and 8 bases lay in between. CDR1 SSHAT and CDR2 FNYEAQ come from the germline V gene (reference sequence).

The chain links TRBV6-1 to TRBJ2-7, with a weak D call TRBD2 (6 bases). The CDR3 length is 14 residues. Germline V gene sequence: CDR1 MNHNS, CDR2 SASEGT. V was cut by 7 bases and J by 0 bases, with 13 bases left in between. The DNA for the CDR3 is TGTGCCAGCACCCTAGCGTTAAGCTCCTACGAGCAGTACTTC. Translation gives CASTLALSSYEQYF.

CDR3: CASRSRESYEQYF. CDR3 coding DNA: TGTGCCAGCAGATCCCGGGAGTCCTACGAGCAGTACTTC. This sequence joins TRBV6-5 and TRBJ2-7; D might be TRBD2 (6 bases). Germline loops: CDR1 MNHEY, CDR2 SVGAGI. The CDR3 contains 13 residues. V was clipped by 6 bases and J by 1 base, with 10 bases between them.

The chain is built from TRBV4-2 and TRBJ2-5, with TRBD2 matching over 11 bases. V was clipped by 0 bases and J by 5 bases; unmatched bases: 5. This CDR3 spans 16 amino acids. The germline gives CDR1 LGHNA, CDR2 YNFKEQ. DNA for the CDR3: TGTGCCAGCAGCCAAGAGGTAGCGGGAGGGCGGGAGACCCAGTACTTC. The encoded protein is CASSQEVAGGRETQYF.

The J gene is TRBJ2-1, the V gene TRBV4-3; 8 bases are shared with TRBD2. CDR1 and CDR2 from the germline V gene are LGHNA and YSLEER. The CDR3 extends over 17 amino acids. Germline trimming cut 1 base from V and 0 bases from J; bases unmatched to any gene: 5. The CDR3 region is CASSQGASGSSYNEQFF. CDR3 sequence (DNA): TGCGCCAGCAGCCAAGGGGCAAGCGGGAGCTCCTACAATGAGCAGTTCTTC.

The rearrangement uses TRBV6-1 and TRBJ2-2, with 13 bases aligning to TRBD2. Losses at the gene ends were 4 bases for V and 7 bases for J; bases not matched to a gene: 3. Germline values: CDR1 MNHNS, CDR2 SASEGT. This CDR3 comprises 15 residues. Here the CDR3 DNA reads TGTGCCAGCAGTGGACTAGCGGGAGGTCACGGGGAGCTGTTTTTT. It translates to CASSGLAGGHGELFF.

V usage is TRBV7-9 and J usage is TRBJ2-7; 8 bases fit TRBD2. The CDR3 covers 14 residues. Germline trimming cut 5 bases from V and 1 base from J; bases unmatched to any gene: 4. Per germline, CDR1 SEHNR and CDR2 FQNEAQ (reference sequence). CDR3 in amino acids: CASSASGRSYEQYF. CDR3 in DNA: TGTGCCAGCAGCGCTAGCGGGCGTTCCTACGAGCAGTACTTC.

The J gene is TRBJ2-7, the V gene TRBV10-3; D gene unclear. Germline V lookup: CDR1 ENHRY, CDR2 SYGVKD. The CDR3 has 11 amino acids. The V end was cut by 9 bases, the J end by 2 bases, with 8 bases between. The CDR3 nucleotides read TGTGCCATGTCTACAACCTACGAGCAGTACTTC. This sequence encodes CAMSTTYEQYF.

The chain joins TRBV5-1 to TRBJ2-1; 9 positions agree with TRBD1. CDR1 and CDR2 from the germline V gene are SGHRS and YFSETQ. The CDR3 contains 17 residues. J was trimmed by 0 bases and V by 3 bases; bases with no gene match: 7. The CDR3 sequence is CASSSGQGRISYNEQFF. As DNA, the CDR3 is TGCGCCAGCAGCTCCGGACAGGGGCGAATCTCCTACAATGAGCAGTTCTTC.

The chain combines TRBV6-6 with TRBJ2-7; perhaps TRBD2 as D (5 bases). This CDR3 is 12 amino acids long. CDR1 and CDR2 (germline): MNHNY, SVGAGI (reference sequence). Trimming cost V 2 bases and J 5 bases, with 7 bases left between them. This CDR3 reads CASSYKADEQYF. The DNA of the CDR3 is TGTGCCAGCAGTTACAAAGCGGACGAGCAGTACTTC.

Remarks on this clone: The sample has other DNA sequences that encode this CDR3 too. DNA for the CDR3: TGCGCCAGCAGCCATGACAGTAACTATGGCTACACCTTC. Translation: CASSHDSNYGYTF. The gene calls are TRBV5-1 and TRBJ1-2; D perhaps matches TRBD1 (5 bases). This CDR3 spans 13 amino acids. Trimming cost V 4 bases and J 1 base, with 8 bases left between them. Looked up from germline, CDR1 is SGHRS and CDR2 is YFSETQ.

V gene TRBV27 combines with J gene TRBJ1-5; 9 nucleotides match TRBD1. Germline assignment: CDR1 MNHEY and CDR2 SMNVEV (reference sequence). The CDR3 covers 20 residues. With 5 bases clipped from V and 0 bases from J, the junction kept 17 bases outside the gene matches. The CDR3 nucleotides read TGTGCCAGCAGTCCCCAGGCCCGGGACAGGGCCAAGTATAGCAATCAGCCCCAGCATTTT. Residues: CASSPQARDRAKYSNQPQHF.

J is TRBJ1-2 and V is TRBV19; 9 positions match TRBD1. The V gene end was trimmed by 4 bases and the J gene end by 7 bases; junction bases not matched to a gene: 7. This CDR3 has 14 amino acids. CDR1 is LNHDA and CDR2 is SQIVND in the germline V gene (reference sequence). Here the CDR3 DNA reads TGTGCCAGTAGTACTAACAGGGGGCGGCGTGGCTACACCTTC. The encoded protein is CASSTNRGRRGYTF.

V is TRBV11-2 and J is TRBJ2-7; D remains ambiguous. Germline CDR1 and CDR2: SGHAT and FQNNGV. The CDR3 contains 13 residues. The V and J ends lost 5 bases and 4 bases respectively, with 12 bases between them. The CDR3 loop is CASSPLVTYEQYF. CDR3 coding DNA: TGTGCCAGCAGCCCCCTAGTTACTTACGAGCAGTACTTC.

As concerns this clone: Compared with germline, one end of the junction differs, possibly owing to a read error. The chain is built from TRBV6-6 and TRBJ2-7; D remains ambiguous. The germline CDR1 and CDR2 sequences are MNHNY and SVGAGI (reference sequence). This CDR3 is 11 amino acids long. The CDR3 spells CAISLGQAPYF. CDR3 nucleotide sequence: TGTGCCATCAGTCTCGGTCAGGCCCCGTACTTC.

The chain is built from TRBV7-2 and TRBJ2-1; the D is unclear. The CDR3 runs 13 residues. V was cut by 1 base and J by 15 bases, with 16 bases left in between. CDR1 is SGHTA, CDR2 FQGNSA, per germline. CDR3 in DNA: TGTGCCAGCAGCTTAGGTGGTGGTTTACCCCCGTTCTTC. Encoded protein: CASSLGGGLPPFF.